The clone carrying this TCR beta chain was counted many times. This specimen comes from a study of molecular identifiers for immune sequencing clone quantification. After removal of 6 bases from V and 10 bases from J, the junction contained 15 bases not matched to a gene. This CDR3 contains 15 residues. CDR1 and CDR2 from the germline V gene are LGHNA and YSLEER. TCRdb used MiXCR to reprocess the PCR reads, holding one entry per CDR3 protein. The sample carries more than 550,000 distinct CDR3 sequences, less than 30% recorded once. The clonotype comes from a human donor in good health. Some libraries in this study had Jurkat cell RNA spiked in. The specimen sequenced was naive CD8+ T cells from blood, with Jurkat cell RNA spiked in. The subset: FACS-sorted CD8+CD4-CCR7+CD45RA+ naive T cells. The gene calls are TRBV4-3 and TRBJ1-5; 7 nucleotides match TRBD1. The chain's CDR3 is CASSPGTDLFEPQHF. CDR3 nucleotide sequence: TGCGCCAGCAGTCCGGGGACAGACCTTTTTGAACCCCAGCATTTT.